A single sample gave rise to the 2 T cell receptor beta chains below, sequenced in a study of blood T cells in healthy people across ages. Next came a second PCR, run for about 6 to 11 cycles, which used a sample-barcoded 5' primer along with a J-beta primer mix. From the 5' RACE reads, TCRdb called clonotypes with MiXCR, one entry per CDR3 protein. In the table there are about a million distinct CDR3 sequences, 51% of which are singletons. The sample consisted of blood. These TCRs come from a woman aged 55-70 years in good health.

This clonotype was observed a few times. This chain links TRBV12-3 or TRBV12-4 with TRBJ2-3; perhaps D is TRBD1 or TRBD2 (5 bases each). The CDR3 consists of 14 residues. V dropped 6 bases and J dropped 6 bases, with 16 bases sitting between them. The CDR3 coding sequence is TGTGCCAGCAGGATATCATGGGACGTGGATACGCAGTATTTT. Translating it yields CASRISWDVDTQYF.

The chain recombines TRBV12-3 or TRBV12-4 with TRBJ2-1; 13 bases match TRBD2. This CDR3 region has 16 residues. J was trimmed by 2 bases and V by 5 bases; bases with no gene match: 3. The CDR3 is CASSPGLAGPYNEQFF. The CDR3 DNA reads as TGTGCCAGCAGTCCGGGACTAGCGGGACCCTACAATGAGCAGTTCTTC.